These T cell receptor beta chains were read from a single sample in a study of blood T cells in healthy people across ages. MiXCR was run by TCRdb on the 5' RACE reads, yielding one entry per CDR3 protein. The sample shows hundreds of thousands of distinct CDR3 sequences, over 40% of them seen only once. The sequenced sample consisted of blood. The receptors were sampled from a woman aged 80 or over in good health. Both conserved end residues are part of each CDR3. The order of the fields is CDR3 length, J gene, V gene, D gene, clone size, CDR3 DNA, CDR3 protein. The D gene is left open where the match is weak. Clone sizes are given selectively: once, few, many, or a class where the clone is expanded.

CDR3 length: 14; J gene: TRBJ2-3; V gene: TRBV6-6; D gene: -; clone size: -; CDR3 DNA: TGTGCCAGCAGTTACGGGTACGGCACAGATACGCAGTATTTT; CDR3 protein: CASSYGYGTDTQYF
CDR3 length: 16; J gene: TRBJ2-1; V gene: TRBV7-9; D gene: TRBD2; clone size: many; CDR3 DNA: TGTGCCAGCAGCTTAGCTCTAGCGGGAGTATACAATGAGCAGTTCTTC; CDR3 protein: CASSLALAGVYNEQFF
CDR3 length: 17; J gene: TRBJ1-2; V gene: TRBV29-1; D gene: -; clone size: -; CDR3 DNA: TGCAGCGTTGAAGGAGTCGGCAGGTCCTCTCATCGGTATGGCTACACCTTC; CDR3 protein: CSVEGVGRSSHRYGYTF
CDR3 length: 17; J gene: TRBJ2-1; V gene: TRBV15; D gene: -; clone size: many; CDR3 DNA: TGTGCATCAGGGGCAGAGGGTAGGTCGGGATCCTACAATGAGCAGTTCTTC; CDR3 protein: CASGAEGRSGSYNEQFF
CDR3 length: 15; J gene: TRBJ1-2; V gene: TRBV6-5; D gene: -; clone size: once; CDR3 DNA: TGTGCCAGCAGTTACGCCTCTACAGGGCTCCATGGCTACACCTTC; CDR3 protein: CASSYASTGLHGYTF
CDR3 length: 14; J gene: TRBJ1-1; V gene: TRBV20-1; D gene: -; clone size: -; CDR3 DNA: TGCAGTGCTAGAGCGCCGGGACAAAGGACTGAAGCTTTCTTT; CDR3 protein: CSARAPGQRTEAFF
CDR3 length: 16; J gene: TRBJ1-4; V gene: TRBV3-1; D gene: -; clone size: -; CDR3 DNA: TGTGCCAGCAGCCAAGGACTGTCGTCTAAGAATGAAAAACTGTTTTTT; CDR3 protein: CASSQGLSSKNEKLFF
CDR3 length: 12; J gene: TRBJ1-1; V gene: TRBV29-1; D gene: -; clone size: many; CDR3 DNA: TGCAGCGTTGGGACAGTTAACACTGAAGCTTTCTTT; CDR3 protein: CSVGTVNTEAFF
CDR3 length: 15; J gene: TRBJ2-1; V gene: TRBV10-3; D gene: TRBD2; clone size: many; CDR3 DNA: TGTGCCATCAAGGTGGGGACTAGCGGGTTCGATGAGCAGTTCTTC; CDR3 protein: CAIKVGTSGFDEQFF
CDR3 length: 17; J gene: TRBJ1-1; V gene: TRBV12-3/TRBV12-4; D gene: TRBD1; clone size: once; CDR3 DNA: TGTGCCAGCAGCCCCCGAGGGACAGGGGGCTTGAACACTGAAGCTTTCTTT; CDR3 protein: CASSPRGTGGLNTEAFF
CDR3 length: 13; J gene: TRBJ2-1; V gene: TRBV28; D gene: -; clone size: -; CDR3 DNA: TGTGCCAGCACGACAGTCTCCTACAATGAGCAGTTCTTC; CDR3 protein: CASTTVSYNEQFF
CDR3 length: 15; J gene: TRBJ2-6; V gene: TRBV7-9; D gene: -; clone size: -; CDR3 DNA: TGTGCCAGCGGGGGAGGATCTGCTGGGGCCAACGTCCTGACTTTC; CDR3 protein: CASGGGSAGANVLTF
CDR3 length: 15; J gene: TRBJ2-7; V gene: TRBV28; D gene: -; clone size: many; CDR3 DNA: TGTGCCAGCAGCCCGGACAGCGGCTCCTCCTACGAGCAGTACTTC; CDR3 protein: CASSPDSGSSYEQYF
CDR3 length: 14; J gene: TRBJ2-3; V gene: TRBV29-1; D gene: TRBD2; clone size: -; CDR3 DNA: TGCAGCGTGCAGACTAGCGGGAGAATGGATACGCAGTATTTT; CDR3 protein: CSVQTSGRMDTQYF
CDR3 length: 15; J gene: TRBJ1-1; V gene: TRBV7-2; D gene: TRBD1; clone size: -; CDR3 DNA: TGTGCCAGCAGCTCTTTCAGACAGGGCTTGTCTGAAGCTTTCTTT; CDR3 protein: CASSSFRQGLSEAFF
CDR3 length: 17; J gene: TRBJ2-1; V gene: TRBV28; D gene: TRBD2; clone size: many; CDR3 DNA: TGTGCCAGCAGTTCAGGAGCGGGGGGACCCTCCTACAATGAGCAGTTCTTC; CDR3 protein: CASSSGAGGPSYNEQFF
CDR3 length: 13; J gene: TRBJ2-5; V gene: TRBV12-3/TRBV12-4; D gene: -; clone size: many; CDR3 DNA: TGTGCCAGCAGTTTTTGGGGTGAAGAGACCCAGTACTTC; CDR3 protein: CASSFWGEETQYF
CDR3 length: 13; J gene: TRBJ2-3; V gene: TRBV7-2; D gene: -; clone size: few; CDR3 DNA: TGTGCCAGCAGCGTATGGTTCCAGGATACGCAGTATTTT; CDR3 protein: CASSVWFQDTQYF
CDR3 length: 13; J gene: TRBJ1-2; V gene: TRBV28; D gene: TRBD1; clone size: -; CDR3 DNA: TGTGCCAGCGCAAGGGGGCCCCGCTATGACTACACCTTC; CDR3 protein: CASARGPRYDYTF
CDR3 length: 15; J gene: TRBJ2-1; V gene: TRBV19; D gene: TRBD2; clone size: few; CDR3 DNA: TGTGCCAGTAGTATTAGAGCGGGGGGGCAGCATGAGCAGTTCTTC; CDR3 protein: CASSIRAGGQHEQFF
CDR3 length: 15; J gene: TRBJ2-5; V gene: TRBV4-3; D gene: -; clone size: -; CDR3 DNA: TGCGCCAGCAGCCAAGAGGGGAGAGCTCCGTGGACCCAGTACTTC; CDR3 protein: CASSQEGRAPWTQYF
CDR3 length: 15; J gene: TRBJ2-7; V gene: TRBV7-2; D gene: TRBD1; clone size: -; CDR3 DNA: TGTGCCAGCAGCTTGGGACAGGGGTCGTCCTACGAGCAGTACTTC; CDR3 protein: CASSLGQGSSYEQYF
CDR3 length: 15; J gene: TRBJ2-7; V gene: TRBV6-5; D gene: TRBD1; clone size: few; CDR3 DNA: TGTGCCAGCAGCCCAAGCCGGGACAGGGCCTACGAGCAGTACTTC; CDR3 protein: CASSPSRDRAYEQYF
CDR3 length: 14; J gene: TRBJ2-2; V gene: TRBV20-1; D gene: -; clone size: few; CDR3 DNA: TGCAGTGCTATGAATAACCTACTACCCGGGGAGCTGTTTTTT; CDR3 protein: CSAMNNLLPGELFF
CDR3 length: 16; J gene: TRBJ2-7; V gene: TRBV6-5; D gene: -; clone size: once; CDR3 DNA: TGTGCCAGCAGTTACTCTGGCGGCTTGAGCTCCTACGAGCAGTACTTC; CDR3 protein: CASSYSGGLSSYEQYF
CDR3 length: 11; J gene: TRBJ1-1; V gene: TRBV20-1; D gene: TRBD1; clone size: many; CDR3 DNA: TGCAGTGCTAGACGGGACAGTGAAGCTTTCTTT; CDR3 protein: CSARRDSEAFF
CDR3 length: 12; J gene: TRBJ2-3; V gene: TRBV2; D gene: -; clone size: -; CDR3 DNA: TGTGCCACCCGGGCGGGCACAGATACGCAGTATTTT; CDR3 protein: CATRAGTDTQYF
CDR3 length: 14; J gene: TRBJ1-1; V gene: TRBV9; D gene: TRBD1; clone size: -; CDR3 DNA: TGTGCCAGCAACTCACAGGGGGCCGGGACTGAAGCTTTCTTT; CDR3 protein: CASNSQGAGTEAFF
CDR3 length: 13; J gene: TRBJ1-4; V gene: TRBV20-1; D gene: -; clone size: -; CDR3 DNA: TGCAGTGCCCCCAGGGACAATGGTGAAAAACTGTTTTTT; CDR3 protein: CSAPRDNGEKLFF
CDR3 length: 16; J gene: TRBJ1-2; V gene: TRBV5-1; D gene: -; clone size: -; CDR3 DNA: TGCGCCAGCAGCTTGGCCGCGGGGGTTACCTTATATGGCTACACCTTC; CDR3 protein: CASSLAAGVTLYGYTF
CDR3 length: 14; J gene: TRBJ1-2; V gene: TRBV20-1; D gene: -; clone size: few; CDR3 DNA: TGCAGTGCTCCGGACACCCCGAACGGCTATGGCTACACCTTC; CDR3 protein: CSAPDTPNGYGYTF
CDR3 length: 15; J gene: TRBJ2-1; V gene: TRBV5-1; D gene: -; clone size: -; CDR3 DNA: TGCGCCAGCGGCTTCGGTATTAGACCCTACAATGAGCAGTTCTTC; CDR3 protein: CASGFGIRPYNEQFF
CDR3 length: 14; J gene: TRBJ2-7; V gene: TRBV18; D gene: -; clone size: -; CDR3 DNA: TGTGCCAGCTCACCACAGCACAACTCCTACGAGCAGTACTTC; CDR3 protein: CASSPQHNSYEQYF
CDR3 length: 12; J gene: TRBJ2-5; V gene: TRBV20-1; D gene: -; clone size: -; CDR3 DNA: TGCAGTGCCCTACAGGGAACCATGACCCAGTACTTC; CDR3 protein: CSALQGTMTQYF
CDR3 length: 14; J gene: TRBJ2-7; V gene: TRBV3-1; D gene: -; clone size: -; CDR3 DNA: TGTGCCAGCAGCCAAGCCCCGACCTTATACGAGCAGTACTTC; CDR3 protein: CASSQAPTLYEQYF
CDR3 length: 14; J gene: TRBJ1-5; V gene: TRBV10-3; D gene: -; clone size: once; CDR3 DNA: TGTGCCATCAGTGAATGGGGCAGCAATCAGCCCCAGCATTTT; CDR3 protein: CAISEWGSNQPQHF
CDR3 length: 14; J gene: TRBJ2-3; V gene: TRBV5-6; D gene: -; clone size: many; CDR3 DNA: TGTGCCAGCCTCTTGGGGTCTAGCACAGATACGCAGTATTTT; CDR3 protein: CASLLGSSTDTQYF
CDR3 length: 14; J gene: TRBJ1-2; V gene: TRBV29-1; D gene: -; clone size: -; CDR3 DNA: TGCAGCGCCGATCGGCAGGGGCCCCTCTATGGCTACACCTTC; CDR3 protein: CSADRQGPLYGYTF
CDR3 length: 14; J gene: TRBJ1-4; V gene: TRBV7-8; D gene: -; clone size: -; CDR3 DNA: TGTGCCAGCAGCTTAGCCCCCCCAAGAGAAAAACTGTTTTTT; CDR3 protein: CASSLAPPREKLFF
CDR3 length: 13; J gene: TRBJ1-2; V gene: TRBV7-9; D gene: -; clone size: -; CDR3 DNA: TGTGCCAGCAGCTTCGGGTCTTCCTATGGCTACACCTTC; CDR3 protein: CASSFGSSYGYTF
CDR3 length: 13; J gene: TRBJ1-5; V gene: TRBV7-2; D gene: -; clone size: many; CDR3 DNA: TGTGCCAGCAGCGAGCAGGGTAATCAGCCCCAGCATTTT; CDR3 protein: CASSEQGNQPQHF
CDR3 length: 13; J gene: TRBJ2-7; V gene: TRBV2; D gene: TRBD2; clone size: few; CDR3 DNA: TGTGCCAGCACTAGCGGCCTTTACAATGAGCAGTACTTC; CDR3 protein: CASTSGLYNEQYF
CDR3 length: 12; J gene: TRBJ2-7; V gene: TRBV7-9; D gene: -; clone size: many; CDR3 DNA: TGTGCCAGCCGCGATAAAGGGTACGAGCAGTACTTC; CDR3 protein: CASRDKGYEQYF
CDR3 length: 13; J gene: TRBJ2-7; V gene: TRBV20-1; D gene: TRBD1; clone size: once; CDR3 DNA: TGCAGTGCTACGGGACAGGGATATAGGGAGGAGTACTTC; CDR3 protein: CSATGQGYREEYF
CDR3 length: 15; J gene: TRBJ1-2; V gene: TRBV7-9; D gene: TRBD1; clone size: -; CDR3 DNA: TGTGCCGGGAGCCGGGACAGGGGGCTCGGCTATGGCTACACCTTC; CDR3 protein: CAGSRDRGLGYGYTF
CDR3 length: 14; J gene: TRBJ2-4; V gene: TRBV2; D gene: -; clone size: many; CDR3 DNA: TGTGCCACCCTTCGGGACTCAGGGCGGGACATTCAGTACTTC; CDR3 protein: CATLRDSGRDIQYF
CDR3 length: 15; J gene: TRBJ2-3; V gene: TRBV2; D gene: TRBD2; clone size: -; CDR3 DNA: TGTGCCAGCAGCCCATACGGGGGGACCACAGATACGCAGTATTTT; CDR3 protein: CASSPYGGTTDTQYF
CDR3 length: 18; J gene: TRBJ2-7; V gene: TRBV7-2; D gene: TRBD1; clone size: -; CDR3 DNA: TGTGCCAGCAGCCCAGGGACAGGGGGTGGTCACAATCGTTACGAGCAGTACTTC; CDR3 protein: CASSPGTGGGHNRYEQYF
CDR3 length: 14; J gene: TRBJ1-2; V gene: TRBV5-1; D gene: -; clone size: -; CDR3 DNA: TGCGCCAGCACCCATAGCGGAGGGGACTATGGCTACACCTTC; CDR3 protein: CASTHSGGDYGYTF
CDR3 length: 12; J gene: TRBJ2-1; V gene: TRBV20-1; D gene: -; clone size: -; CDR3 DNA: TGCAGTGCTGACCCTGGTGCTAATGAGCAGTTCTTC; CDR3 protein: CSADPGANEQFF